This T cell receptor beta chain emerged from a study of cytomegalovirus exposure and HLA in healthy donors. PCR amplification relied on 60 Vbeta primers (plus 13 Jbeta primers). The data were produced by immunoSEQ multiplex PCR, yet TCRdb's version contains in-frame clones alone and is incomplete. The table lists around 100,000 clones, 65% to 80% of them singletons. Study findings and constraints: Reportedly, HLA-A and HLA-B alleles of most subjects were accurately predicted from TCR beta.

A word on this clone: Antigen specificity is unknown.

Healthy bone marrow donors formed the donor group. V lost 0 bases to trimming and J lost 4 bases; unmatched junction nucleotides: 5. In germline, CDR1 is SGHDN, CDR2 FVKESK. The length of the CDR3 is 16 residues. The sample comprised PBMCs. This chain uses TRBV14 with TRBJ1-3, with TRBD1 matching 8 bases. The sequence derives from a woman aged 18 to 35 in good health and CMV-seropositive. CDR3 amino acids: CASSQDRQGLGNTIYF. The CDR3 DNA reads as TGTGCCAGCAGCCAAGATAGACAGGGGCTCGGAAACACCATATATTTT.